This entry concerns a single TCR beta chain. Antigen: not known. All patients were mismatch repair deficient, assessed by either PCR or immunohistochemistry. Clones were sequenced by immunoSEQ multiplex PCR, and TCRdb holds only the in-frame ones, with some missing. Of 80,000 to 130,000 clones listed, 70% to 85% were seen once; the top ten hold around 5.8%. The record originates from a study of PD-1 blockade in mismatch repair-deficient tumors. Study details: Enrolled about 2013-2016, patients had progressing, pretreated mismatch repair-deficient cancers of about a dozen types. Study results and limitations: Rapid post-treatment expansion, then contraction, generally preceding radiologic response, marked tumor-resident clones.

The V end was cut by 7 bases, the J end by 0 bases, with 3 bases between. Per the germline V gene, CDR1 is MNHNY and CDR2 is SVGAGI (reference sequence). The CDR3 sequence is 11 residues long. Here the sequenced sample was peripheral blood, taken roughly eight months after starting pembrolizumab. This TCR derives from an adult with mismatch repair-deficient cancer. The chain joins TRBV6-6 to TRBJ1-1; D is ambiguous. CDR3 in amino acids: CASKLNTEAFF. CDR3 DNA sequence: TGTGCCAGCAAACTGAACACTGAAGCTTTCTTT.